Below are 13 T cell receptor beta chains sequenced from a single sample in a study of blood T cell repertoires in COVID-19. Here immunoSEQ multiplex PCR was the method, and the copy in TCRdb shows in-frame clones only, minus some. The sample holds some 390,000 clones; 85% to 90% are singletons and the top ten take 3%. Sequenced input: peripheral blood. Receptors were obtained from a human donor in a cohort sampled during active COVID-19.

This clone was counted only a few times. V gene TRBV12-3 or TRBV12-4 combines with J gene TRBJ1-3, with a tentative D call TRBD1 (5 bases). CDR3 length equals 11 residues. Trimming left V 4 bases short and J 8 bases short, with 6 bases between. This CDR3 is CASSSGDTIYF. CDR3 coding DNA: TGTGCCAGCAGTTCGGGGGACACCATATATTTT.

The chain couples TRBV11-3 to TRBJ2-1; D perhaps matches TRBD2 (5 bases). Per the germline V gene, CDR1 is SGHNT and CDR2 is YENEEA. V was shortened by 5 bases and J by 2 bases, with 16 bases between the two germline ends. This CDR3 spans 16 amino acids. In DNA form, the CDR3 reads TGTGCCAGCAGCCTAAATAGCGTTGTGGCCTACAATGAGCAGTTCTTC. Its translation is CASSLNSVVAYNEQFF.

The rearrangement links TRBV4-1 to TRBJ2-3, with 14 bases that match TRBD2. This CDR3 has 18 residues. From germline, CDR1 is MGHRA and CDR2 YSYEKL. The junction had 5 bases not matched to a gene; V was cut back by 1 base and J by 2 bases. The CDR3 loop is CASSQAGLAGGITDTQYF. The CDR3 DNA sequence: TGCGCCAGCAGCCAAGCCGGACTAGCGGGAGGCATCACAGATACGCAGTATTTT.

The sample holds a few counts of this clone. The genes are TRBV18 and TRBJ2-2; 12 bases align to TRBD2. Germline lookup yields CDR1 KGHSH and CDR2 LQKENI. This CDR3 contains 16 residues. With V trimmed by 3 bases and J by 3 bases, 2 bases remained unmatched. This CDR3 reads CASSPTSGSYTGELFF. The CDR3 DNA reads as TGTGCCAGCTCACCGACTAGCGGGAGTTACACCGGGGAGCTGTTTTTT.

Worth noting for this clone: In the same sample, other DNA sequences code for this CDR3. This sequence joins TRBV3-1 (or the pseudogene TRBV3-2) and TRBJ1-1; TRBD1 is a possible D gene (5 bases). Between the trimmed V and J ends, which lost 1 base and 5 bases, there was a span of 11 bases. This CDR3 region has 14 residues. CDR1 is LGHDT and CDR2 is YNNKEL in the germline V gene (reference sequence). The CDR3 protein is CASSQGRGPTEAFF. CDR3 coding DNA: TGTGCCAGCAGCCAAGGAAGGGGTCCGACTGAAGCTTTCTTT.

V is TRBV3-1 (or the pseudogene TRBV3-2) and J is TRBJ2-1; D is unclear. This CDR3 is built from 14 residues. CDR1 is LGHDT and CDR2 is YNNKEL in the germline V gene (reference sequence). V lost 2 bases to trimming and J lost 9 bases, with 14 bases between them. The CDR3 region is CASSQTTPAGEQFF. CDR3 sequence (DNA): TGTGCCAGCAGCCAAACGACCCCGGCAGGTGAGCAGTTCTTC.

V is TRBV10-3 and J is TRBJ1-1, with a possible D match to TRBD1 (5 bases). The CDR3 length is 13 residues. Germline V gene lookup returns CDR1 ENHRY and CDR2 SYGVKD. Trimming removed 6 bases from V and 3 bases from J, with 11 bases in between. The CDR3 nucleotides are TGTGCCATCAGGCGCAGGGAGGACACTGAAGCTTTCTTT. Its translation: CAIRRREDTEAFF.

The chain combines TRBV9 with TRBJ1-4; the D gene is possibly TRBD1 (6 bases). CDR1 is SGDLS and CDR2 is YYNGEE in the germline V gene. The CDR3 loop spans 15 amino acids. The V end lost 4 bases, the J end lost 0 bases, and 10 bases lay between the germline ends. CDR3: CASSSRDTTNEKLFF. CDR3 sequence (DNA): TGTGCCAGCAGCTCCCGGGACACAACTAATGAAAAACTGTTTTTT.

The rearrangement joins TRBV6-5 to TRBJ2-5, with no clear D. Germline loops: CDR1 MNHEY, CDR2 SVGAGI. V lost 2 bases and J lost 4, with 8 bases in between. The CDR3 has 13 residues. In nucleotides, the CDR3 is TGTGCCAGCAGTTACATAGCCGGAGAGACCCAGTACTTC. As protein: CASSYIAGETQYF.

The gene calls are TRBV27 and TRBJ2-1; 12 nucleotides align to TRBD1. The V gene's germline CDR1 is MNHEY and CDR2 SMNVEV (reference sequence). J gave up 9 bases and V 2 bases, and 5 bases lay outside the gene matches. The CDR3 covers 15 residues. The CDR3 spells CASSLAGTGGIEQFF. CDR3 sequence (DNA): TGTGCCAGCAGTTTAGCGGGGACAGGGGGCATTGAGCAGTTCTTC.

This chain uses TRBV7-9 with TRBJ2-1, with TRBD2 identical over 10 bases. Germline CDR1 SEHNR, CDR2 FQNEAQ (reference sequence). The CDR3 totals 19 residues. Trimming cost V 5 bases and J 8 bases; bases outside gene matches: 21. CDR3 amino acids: CASSSNAAGGPYIVDEQFF. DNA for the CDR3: TGTGCCAGCAGCAGCAACGCAGCGGGAGGGCCCTACATAGTCGATGAGCAGTTCTTC.

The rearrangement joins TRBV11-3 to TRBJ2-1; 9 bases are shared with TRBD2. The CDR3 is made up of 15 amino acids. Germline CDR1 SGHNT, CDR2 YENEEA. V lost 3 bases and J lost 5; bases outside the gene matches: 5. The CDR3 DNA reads TGTGCCAGCAGCTTCTCCCTAGCGGGGAACAATGAGCAGTTCTTC. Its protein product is CASSFSLAGNNEQFF.

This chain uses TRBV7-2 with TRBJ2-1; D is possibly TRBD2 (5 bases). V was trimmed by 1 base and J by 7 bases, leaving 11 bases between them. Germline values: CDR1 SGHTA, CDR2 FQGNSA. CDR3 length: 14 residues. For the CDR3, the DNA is TGTGCCAGCAGCTTAGGAGGGAGTCGGAATGAGCAGTTCTTC. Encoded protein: CASSLGGSRNEQFF.